Presented here are 22 T cell receptor beta chains from one specimen sequenced in a study of T cell responses to AZD1222 COVID-19 vaccine. Sequencing used immunoSEQ multiplex PCR; TCRdb keeps in-frame clones, though not all of them. This table has some 110,000 clones, 70% to 90% appearing once. This specimen was peripheral blood, taken on day 0 of AZD1222 vaccination. The receptors stem from an adult in good health.

This sequence joins TRBV5-1 and TRBJ2-6; D uncertain. CDR1 and CDR2 (germline): SGHRS, YFSETQ. V was cut by 0 bases and J by 1 base, with 5 bases left in between. This CDR3 region has 15 residues. The CDR3 DNA sequence: TGCGCCAGCAGCTTGGAAGGGTCTGGGGCCAACGTCCTGACTTTC. Residues: CASSLEGSGANVLTF.

The chain has TRBV11-2 and TRBJ2-1, with no clear D. The CDR3 contains 14 residues. V was clipped by 3 bases and J by 3 bases, with 9 bases between them. Germline V gives CDR1 SGHAT, CDR2 FQNNGV. The CDR3, as DNA: TGTGCCAGCAGCTTGACATCATACTACAATGAGCAGTTCTTC. This translates into CASSLTSYYNEQFF. The full variable domain, rest sourced from reference TRBV11-2 and TRBJ2-1, is EAGVAQSPRYKIIEKRQSVAFWCNPISGHATLYWYQQILGQGPKLLIQFQNNGVVDDSQLPKDRFSAERLKGVDSTLKIQPAKLEDSAVYLCASSLTSYYNEQFFGPGTRLTVL.

The gene calls are TRBV5-6 and TRBJ1-2; 8 positions match TRBD1. The length of the CDR3 is 13 residues. Per germline, CDR1 SGHDT and CDR2 YYEEEE. V was clipped by 1 base and J by 7 bases; unmatched bases: 3. The CDR3 region has the DNA TGTGCCAGCAGCTTGATTCAGGGGGCTGGCTACACCTTC. Its translation: CASSLIQGAGYTF.

The chain recombines TRBV28 with TRBJ1-2; tentative D call: TRBD1 (6 bases). With 7 bases removed from V and 4 bases from J, the gap between germline ends came to 16 bases. The V gene's germline CDR1 is MDHEN and CDR2 SYDVKM. This CDR3 spans 14 amino acids. CDR3 sequence: CASTLRGGIYGYTF. The CDR3 nucleotides read TGTGCCAGCACCCTAAGGGGGGGCATCTATGGCTACACCTTC.

The V gene is TRBV5-6, the J gene TRBJ1-5; 7 bases map to TRBD1. Germline loops: CDR1 SGHDT, CDR2 YYEEEE. CDR3 length equals 18 residues. The V segment lost 1 base and the J segment 0 bases; nucleotides outside the gene matches: 10. CDR3 sequence reads: CASSLQGDGGPSNQPQHF. CDR3 DNA: TGTGCCAGCAGCTTGCAGGGGGACGGAGGGCCTAGCAATCAGCCCCAGCATTTT.

The J gene is TRBJ2-7, the V gene TRBV27, with D possibly called TRBD1 or TRBD2 (5 bases each). Germline loops: CDR1 MNHEY, CDR2 SMNVEV (reference sequence). Between the trimmed V and J ends, which lost 6 bases and 5 bases, there was a span of 17 bases. The CDR3 is 14 residues long. This chain's CDR3 is CASRRDARPHEQYF. As DNA, the CDR3 is TGTGCCAGCAGAAGGGACGCCCGTCCCCACGAGCAGTACTTC.

The V and J genes are TRBV5-4 and TRBJ2-2, with TRBD1 identical over 8 bases. The ends lost 3 bases at V and 3 bases at J; junction bases unmatched: 7. The CDR3 contains 16 residues. Per germline, CDR1 SGHNT and CDR2 YYREEE (reference sequence). CDR3 protein: CASSSRGQVDTGELFF. The CDR3 nucleotides are TGTGCCAGCAGCTCGAGGGGACAGGTGGACACCGGGGAGCTGTTTTTT.

The chain has TRBV5-1 and TRBJ1-2; D uncertain. The ends were cut back, 0 bases at V and 2 bases at J, with 5 bases in the middle. The CDR3 totals 13 residues. Germline CDR1 SGHRS, CDR2 YFSETQ. CDR3 DNA: TGCGCCAGCAGCTTGGCACAGAACTATGGCTACACCTTC. It is translated as CASSLAQNYGYTF.

This clone was seen a single time. This chain connects TRBV5-1 to TRBJ2-1; maybe TRBD2 (5 bases). The V and J ends lost 0 bases and 6 bases respectively, with 13 bases between them. Germline V gene data show CDR1 as SGHRS and CDR2 as YFSETQ. The length of the CDR3 is 15 residues. The CDR3 bases are TGCGCCAGCAGCTTGGACACGGAGGTGCGCAATGAGCAGTTCTTC. It specifies CASSLDTEVRNEQFF.

The V call is TRBV2, the J call TRBJ2-4; D is ambiguous. V was trimmed by 7 bases and J by 0 bases, leaving 10 bases between them. This CDR3 is 14 amino acids long. Germline V gene lookup returns CDR1 SNHLY and CDR2 FYNNEI. CDR3 nucleotide sequence: TGTGCCAGCATCGGACGGCGAGCCAAAAACATTCAGTACTTC. Protein product: CASIGRRAKNIQYF.

As DNA, the CDR3 is TGTGCCAGCAGCTTTGGGTCGCGTCGAGGCGATGAGCAGTTCTTC. Protein: CASSFGSRRGDEQFF. This sequence joins TRBV7-3 and TRBJ2-1; D is unclear. This CDR3 spans 15 amino acids. The germline V gene has CDR1 SGHTA and CDR2 FQGTGA. V was cut by 3 bases and J by 8 bases, with 17 bases left in between.

The rearrangement joins TRBV7-3 to TRBJ2-1; D not resolved. Germline CDR1 is SGHTA and CDR2 is FQGTGA. This CDR3 has 14 residues. Trimming took off 2 bases at V and 6 bases at J, with 11 bases between the two ends. The CDR3 bases are TGTGCCAGCAGCTTACAAAAGGGCTCCAATGAGCAGTTCTTC. Its translation is CASSLQKGSNEQFF.

This chain links TRBV5-1 with TRBJ1-2; D might be TRBD1 (6 bases). This CDR3 is built from 15 residues. Germline V CDR1 and CDR2: SGHRS, YFSETQ. Trimming left V 4 bases short and J 7 bases short, with 20 bases between. CDR3 nucleotides: TGCGCCAGCAGCGTAACACAGGGAAGTTTTTCTGGCTACACCTTC. This gives the protein CASSVTQGSFSGYTF.

V usage is TRBV28 and J usage is TRBJ1-5; possibly TRBD1 for D (5 bases). The V end was cut by 10 bases, the J end by 6 bases, with 25 bases between. CDR1 and CDR2 (germline): MDHEN, SYDVKM. This CDR3 has 16 amino acids. The CDR3 coding sequence is TGTGCCACCGGGGTGGCGGACGGGGCCCTAGGTCAGCCCCAGCATTTT. Translating it yields CATGVADGALGQPQHF.

This clone was recorded only once. V is TRBV19 and J is TRBJ2-5; D is tentatively TRBD1 or TRBD2 (5 bases each). The CDR3 is made up of 13 amino acids. Germline V gene data show CDR1 as LNHDA and CDR2 as SQIVND (reference sequence). Trimming cost V 9 bases and J 13 bases, with 24 bases left between them. Written as DNA, the CDR3 is TGTGCCAGACGGGACCACCCTTCTCAAGTCCGGTACTTC. Translated, it gives CARRDHPSQVRYF.

The count of this clone is one. The chain couples TRBV5-4 to TRBJ1-2; D remains ambiguous. The CDR3 consists of 18 residues. Trimming removed 2 bases from V and 3 bases from J, with 23 bases in between. Germline V gene lookup returns CDR1 SGHNT and CDR2 YYREEE (reference sequence). The CDR3 protein is CASSFPRPTAEVDYGYTF. As DNA, the CDR3 is TGTGCCAGCAGCTTCCCTAGACCGACGGCGGAAGTTGACTATGGCTACACCTTC. The variable domain in full, with the rest retrieved from reference TRBV5-4 and TRBJ1-2, is ETGVTQSPTHLIKTRGQQVTLRCSSQSGHNTVSWYQQALGQGPQFIFQYYREEENGRGNFPPRFSGLQFPNYSSELNVNALELDDSALYLCASSFPRPTAEVDYGYTFGSGTRLTVV.

The sample holds one count of this clone. V and J are TRBV12-2 and TRBJ1-2; the D segment call TRBD1 is taken from the table without a DNA check. TRBV12-2 is shown as a pseudogene. CDR3 size: 18 residues. The CDR3, as DNA: TGTGCAAGTCGCTTAGGCCTTTGGGCAGCCGATGCTAACTATGGCTACACCTTC. Its translation is CASRLGLWAADANYGYTF.

J is TRBJ2-7 and V is TRBV24-1, with D possibly TRBD2 on 5 matching bases. Germline lookup yields CDR1 KGHDR and CDR2 SFDVKD. Trimming removed 4 bases from V and 0 bases from J, with 12 bases in between. The CDR3 spans 15 residues. The CDR3 DNA follows: TGTGCCACCAGTGACGGCCTGGGGAGCTCCTACGAGCAGTACTTC. Translating gives CATSDGLGSSYEQYF.

The chain couples TRBV10-3 to TRBJ1-6, with D possibly matching TRBD1 (6 bases). The CDR3 consists of 15 residues. Germline V CDR1 and CDR2: ENHRY, SYGVKD. V gave up 6 bases and J gave up 5 bases, with 14 bases separating them. The chain's CDR3 is CAIRGARGDNSPLHF. CDR3 DNA: TGTGCCATCAGGGGGGCTAGGGGTGATAATTCACCCCTCCACTTT.

This chain joins TRBV28 and TRBJ1-5, with D maybe TRBD1 (6 bases). CDR3 length equals 15 residues. The V gene's germline CDR1 is MDHEN and CDR2 SYDVKM. V was shortened by 7 bases and J by 6 bases, with 19 bases between the two germline ends. The CDR3 loop reads CASTPGRGAGQPQHF. For the CDR3, the DNA is TGTGCCAGCACCCCCGGGCGGGGGGCTGGTCAGCCCCAGCATTTT.

This chain joins TRBV19 and TRBJ1-5; 8 bases are a match to TRBD1. There are 15 residues in the CDR3. CDR1 is LNHDA and CDR2 is SQIVND in the germline V gene (reference sequence). The V gene end was trimmed by 8 bases and the J gene end by 9 bases; junction bases not matched to a gene: 15. In DNA, the CDR3 is TGTGCCAGTGGAACAGACAGGGGCCCTATTGGGCCCCAGCATTTT. It translates to CASGTDRGPIGPQHF.

The J gene is TRBJ2-5, the V gene TRBV7-6; D might be TRBD1 (5 bases). The CDR3 is 15 residues long. Germline CDR1 and CDR2: SGHVS and FNYEAQ. The germline V and J ends were trimmed by 5 bases and 2 bases, with 15 bases remaining between them. CDR3 sequence (DNA): TGTGCCAGCAGCGCTAGGGGTCTGGGACAAGAGACCCAGTACTTC. This sequence encodes CASSARGLGQETQYF.